The rows below give T cell receptor beta chains drawn from one sample of a study of blood T cell repertoires in COVID-19. Measured with immunoSEQ multiplex PCR; TCRdb has only the in-frame clones, and not every one. The repertoire has under 150,000 clones, about 88% of them found once; the top ten carry about 11%. The sequencing input was peripheral blood. Receptors were obtained from a man aged 50-59 years with active or convalescent COVID-19. CDR3s include the opening cysteine and the closing phenylalanine or tryptophan. A D gene is named only where the DNA matches it firmly. Clone sizes are given selectively: once, few, many, or a class where the clone is expanded.

V: TRBV4-1; D: TRBD2; J: TRBJ2-7; length: 17; size: NA; CDR3: CASSRRETSESAYEQYF; DNA: TGCGCCAGCAGCCGTCGGGAGACTAGCGAGAGTGCCTACGAGCAGTACTTC
V: TRBV18; D: NA; J: TRBJ2-7; length: 16; size: NA; CDR3: CASSPTSGTKRYEQYF; DNA: TGTGCCAGCTCACCCACTTCCGGGACAAAGCGATACGAGCAGTACTTC
V: TRBV7-2; D: NA; J: TRBJ2-4; length: 15; size: NA; CDR3: CASSLDPGVRNIQYF; DNA: TGTGCCAGCAGCTTAGACCCTGGAGTGAGAAACATTCAGTACTTC
V: TRBV4-3; D: TRBD1; J: TRBJ2-7; length: 16; size: many; CDR3: CASSQDRQGASYEQYF; DNA: TGCGCCAGCAGCCAAGATAGGCAGGGGGCTAGTTACGAGCAGTACTTC
V: TRBV12-5; D: NA; J: TRBJ2-5; length: 11; size: NA; CDR3: CASGHQETQYF; DNA: TGTGCTAGTGGCCATCAAGAGACCCAGTACTTC
V: TRBV28; D: NA; J: TRBJ1-2; length: 14; size: NA; CDR3: CASSLPGWVDGYTF; DNA: TGTGCCAGCAGTTTACCAGGGTGGGTCGATGGCTACACCTTC
V: TRBV28; D: NA; J: TRBJ1-2; length: 16; size: few; CDR3: CASSPRARASAYGYTF; DNA: TGTGCCAGCAGCCCCCGTGCGAGGGCCTCCGCCTATGGCTACACCTTC
V: TRBV5-5; D: NA; J: TRBJ2-7; length: 13; size: NA; CDR3: CASGRGASDEQYF; DNA: TGTGCCAGCGGCCGGGGGGCGAGCGACGAGCAGTACTTC
V: TRBV7-7; D: TRBD2; J: TRBJ2-3; length: 17; size: NA; CDR3: CASSPATSGRDTDTQYF; DNA: TGTGCTAGCAGCCCTGCGACTAGCGGGAGGGATACAGATACGCAGTATTTT
V: TRBV27; D: NA; J: TRBJ2-7; length: 13; size: NA; CDR3: CASSLRVSYEQYF; DNA: TGTGCCAGCAGTTTACGGGTCTCCTACGAGCAGTACTTC
V: TRBV7-2; D: NA; J: TRBJ1-6; length: 13; size: NA; CDR3: CASSPIPETPLHF; DNA: TGTGCCAGCAGCCCAATCCCCGAGACACCCCTCCACTTT
V: TRBV6-5; D: NA; J: TRBJ2-7; length: 14; size: NA; CDR3: CASSYSRQSGEQYF; DNA: TGTGCCAGCAGTTACTCGAGACAGAGTGGCGAGCAGTACTTC
V: TRBV6-5; D: NA; J: TRBJ1-5; length: 13; size: NA; CDR3: CASSPVSNQPQHF; DNA: TGTGCCAGCAGTCCGGTTAGCAATCAGCCCCAGCATTTT
V: TRBV7-9; D: TRBD2; J: TRBJ2-3; length: 19; size: NA; CDR3: CASSRTKLTGTSATDTQYF; DNA: TGTGCCAGCAGCCGAACTAAACTTACCGGGACTAGCGCGACAGATACGCAGTATTTT
V: TRBV2; D: NA; J: TRBJ2-5; length: 14; size: NA; CDR3: CASSLRRQRETQYF; DNA: TGTGCCAGCAGCCTCAGGAGGCAGAGAGAGACCCAGTACTTC
V: TRBV4-1; D: NA; J: TRBJ2-3; length: 13; size: NA; CDR3: CASSQERADTQYF; DNA: TGCGCCAGCAGCCAAGAGAGGGCAGATACGCAGTATTTT
V: TRBV2; D: TRBD1; J: TRBJ1-6; length: 12; size: NA; CDR3: CASRGQGSPLHF; DNA: TGTGCCAGCAGGGGACAGGGGTCACCCCTCCACTTT
V: TRBV9; D: NA; J: TRBJ2-1; length: 14; size: once; CDR3: CASTPGQAPDEQFF; DNA: TGTGCCAGCACCCCTGGGCAGGCCCCCGATGAGCAGTTCTTC
V: TRBV19; D: NA; J: TRBJ1-1; length: 14; size: NA; CDR3: CASSFGQLNTEAFF; DNA: TGTGCCAGTAGTTTCGGACAGCTGAACACTGAAGCTTTCTTT
V: TRBV7-2; D: NA; J: TRBJ2-2; length: 14; size: NA; CDR3: CASSLEHYPGELFF; DNA: TGTGCCAGCAGCTTAGAACACTACCCCGGGGAGCTGTTTTTT
V: TRBV4-2; D: TRBD1; J: TRBJ2-2; length: 17; size: NA; CDR3: CASSQEGQGFNTGELFF; DNA: TGTGCCAGCAGCCAAGAGGGACAGGGCTTTAACACCGGGGAGCTGTTTTTT
V: TRBV18; D: TRBD1; J: TRBJ1-3; length: 16; size: once; CDR3: CASSPTGAISGNTIYF; DNA: TGTGCCAGCTCACCGACAGGGGCCATCTCTGGAAACACCATATATTTT
V: TRBV10-3; D: NA; J: TRBJ2-1; length: 13; size: NA; CDR3: CAISELQTDEQFF; DNA: TGTGCCATCAGTGAGCTTCAAACAGATGAGCAGTTCTTC
V: TRBV9; D: NA; J: TRBJ1-6; length: 14; size: few; CDR3: CASSVGVENSPLHF; DNA: TGTGCCAGCAGCGTAGGCGTTGAGAATTCACCCCTCCACTTT
V: TRBV5-1; D: NA; J: TRBJ1-4; length: 13; size: few; CDR3: CASSLSGSEKLFF; DNA: TGCGCCAGCAGCTTGTCGGGGAGCGAAAAACTGTTTTTT
V: TRBV4-1; D: TRBD2; J: TRBJ2-5; length: 16; size: NA; CDR3: CASSQDTSGGQETQYF; DNA: TGCGCCAGCAGCCAAGATACTAGCGGGGGACAAGAGACCCAGTACTTC
V: TRBV9; D: TRBD1; J: TRBJ1-3; length: 15; size: NA; CDR3: CASSVDRGGGNTIYF; DNA: TGTGCCAGCAGCGTAGACAGGGGAGGTGGAAACACCATATATTTT
V: TRBV12-3/TRBV12-4; D: NA; J: TRBJ2-1; length: 12; size: NA; CDR3: CASSLRGLEQFF; DNA: TGTGCCAGCAGTTTAAGAGGACTCGAGCAGTTCTTC
V: TRBV11-2; D: NA; J: TRBJ1-6; length: 15; size: NA; CDR3: CASSPRQVYNSPLHF; DNA: TGTGCCAGCAGCCCCCGACAGGTCTATAATTCACCCCTCCACTTT
V: TRBV27; D: NA; J: TRBJ2-4; length: 17; size: NA; CDR3: CASSFSQGPVAKNIQYF; DNA: TGTGCCAGCAGTTTTTCTCAGGGGCCCGTAGCCAAAAACATTCAGTACTTC
V: TRBV4-1; D: NA; J: TRBJ1-1; length: 14; size: once; CDR3: CASSQGQGNTEAFF; DNA: TGCGCCAGCAGCCAAGGTCAGGGGAACACTGAAGCTTTCTTT
V: TRBV5-1; D: NA; J: TRBJ1-2; length: 17; size: few; CDR3: CASSLVRGPIGDYGYTF; DNA: TGCGCCAGCAGCTTGGTAAGGGGTCCCATTGGGGACTATGGCTACACCTTC
V: TRBV4-1; D: NA; J: TRBJ1-4; length: 14; size: once; CDR3: CASSQSGGTSKLFF; DNA: TGCGCCAGCAGCCAAAGCGGCGGGACCTCAAAACTGTTTTTT
V: TRBV28; D: NA; J: TRBJ1-5; length: 14; size: NA; CDR3: CASSLGQRNQPQHF; DNA: TGTGCCAGCAGTTTAGGTCAGCGAAATCAGCCCCAGCATTTT
V: TRBV6-5; D: NA; J: TRBJ1-4; length: 15; size: NA; CDR3: CASRFGTDYNEKLFF; DNA: TGTGCCAGCAGATTCGGGACTGATTATAATGAAAAACTGTTTTTT
V: TRBV7-9; D: TRBD1; J: TRBJ1-2; length: 14; size: NA; CDR3: CASSVQGAGYGYTF; DNA: TGTGCCAGCAGCGTACAGGGGGCGGGTTATGGCTACACCTTC
V: TRBV7-2; D: TRBD1; J: TRBJ1-1; length: 14; size: NA; CDR3: CASSLGGSWTEAFF; DNA: TGTGCCAGCAGTCTAGGGGGCTCGTGGACTGAAGCTTTCTTT
V: TRBV24-1; D: TRBD2; J: TRBJ2-1; length: 16; size: NA; CDR3: CATSDNSGRFYNEQFF; DNA: TGTGCCACCAGTGACAATAGCGGGAGGTTCTACAATGAGCAGTTCTTC
V: TRBV18; D: NA; J: TRBJ1-6; length: 13; size: NA; CDR3: CASSPGVNSPLHF; DNA: TGTGCCAGCTCACCGGGCGTAAATTCACCCCTCCACTTT
V: TRBV4-1; D: NA; J: TRBJ2-3; length: 16; size: NA; CDR3: CASSQVGLANTDTQYF; DNA: TGCGCCAGCAGCCAAGTAGGTCTAGCGAACACAGATACGCAGTATTTT
V: TRBV9; D: NA; J: TRBJ2-3; length: 16; size: NA; CDR3: CASSVELGARWDTQYF; DNA: TGTGCCAGCAGCGTTGAGCTAGGCGCCCGATGGGATACGCAGTATTTT